A selection of T cell receptor beta chains follows, all from one sample in a study of beta chain features in type 1 diabetes. TCRdb keeps only in-frame clones here, not all; method: immunoSEQ multiplex PCR. The data hold about 210,000 clones, with approximately 10% observed a single time. The sequencing sample was made of central memory CD4+ T cells from blood. These receptors were obtained from a man younger than 35 in good health. The CDR3 runs from the conserved cysteine through the conserved F or W. The D gene is left open where the match is weak. A clone size is listed for some rows: how often the clone was seen (once, few, many), or a class if it is expanded.

v_call	cdr3_length	clone_size	j_call	d_call	cdr3_nt	cdr3_aa
TRBV7-2	14	-	TRBJ2-5	TRBD1	TGTGCCAGCAGCTTAAGGACAGGGCAAGAGACCCAGTACTTC	CASSLRTGQETQYF
TRBV27	15	few	TRBJ2-7	TRBD2	TGTGCCAGCAGTTTAACAACTAGCGGGCGCTACGAGCAGTACTTC	CASSLTTSGRYEQYF
TRBV9	15	few	TRBJ2-3	-	TGTGCCAGCAGCGTAGCTACGGGCAGCACAGATACGCAGTATTTT	CASSVATGSTDTQYF
TRBV30	11	-	TRBJ2-7	TRBD1	TGTGCCGTGGGACAGTCCTACGAGCAGTACTTC	CAVGQSYEQYF
TRBV7-9	16	many	TRBJ2-4	-	TGTGCCAGCAGCTTAGAAGTGTTCAAGGTGGTAGACATTCAGTACTTC	CASSLEVFKVVDIQYF
TRBV5-1	13	once	TRBJ2-1	-	TGCGCCAGCAGCTTAAGCGCTTACAATGAGCAGTTCTTC	CASSLSAYNEQFF
TRBV29-1	12	-	TRBJ2-5	-	TGCAGCGTTTTAGGCAGGCGGGAGACCCAGTACTTC	CSVLGRRETQYF
TRBV12-5	14	few	TRBJ2-7	TRBD1	TGTGCTAGTGGTTCCGGGACAGCGTCCTACGAGCAGTACTTC	CASGSGTASYEQYF
TRBV9	15	-	TRBJ2-7	-	TGTGCCAGCAGCGTAGCTGGCGGCTCCTTTTACGAGCAGTACTTC	CASSVAGGSFYEQYF
TRBV30	13	few	TRBJ2-1	-	TGTGCCTGGAGTCACGGGAGTAGCAATGAGCAGTTCTTC	CAWSHGSSNEQFF
TRBV29-1	13	-	TRBJ1-2	TRBD1	TGCAGCGTTGGGACAGGGGGAGTATATGGCTACACCTTC	CSVGTGGVYGYTF
TRBV11-2	13	few	TRBJ1-4	-	TGTGCCAGCAGCTTCGGGCATAATGAAAAACTGTTTTTT	CASSFGHNEKLFF
TRBV7-2	16	few	TRBJ2-4	TRBD1	TGTGCCAGCAGCTTAGAGACAGGGGCGGCCAAAAACATTCAGTACTTC	CASSLETGAAKNIQYF
TRBV13	14	-	TRBJ2-3	TRBD2	TGTGCCAGCAGCCCTAGCGGAAGCACAGATACGCAGTATTTT	CASSPSGSTDTQYF
TRBV19	15	few	TRBJ2-2	-	TGTGCCAGTAGTCTCCCGGGAATAGGGACCGGGGAGCTGTTTTTT	CASSLPGIGTGELFF
TRBV7-2	13	-	TRBJ2-5	-	TGTGCCAGCAGCTATAGGGTACAAGAGACCCAGTACTTC	CASSYRVQETQYF